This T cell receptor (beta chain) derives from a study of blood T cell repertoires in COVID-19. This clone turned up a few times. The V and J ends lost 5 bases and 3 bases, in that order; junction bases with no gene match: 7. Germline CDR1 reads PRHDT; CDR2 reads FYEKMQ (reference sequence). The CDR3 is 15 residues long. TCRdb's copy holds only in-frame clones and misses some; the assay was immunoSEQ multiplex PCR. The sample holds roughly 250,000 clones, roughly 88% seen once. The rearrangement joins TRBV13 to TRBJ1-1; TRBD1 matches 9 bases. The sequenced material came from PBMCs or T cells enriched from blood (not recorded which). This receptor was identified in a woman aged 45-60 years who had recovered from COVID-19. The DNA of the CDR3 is TGTGCCAGCAGCGGGGACAGGGCGATATACACTGAAGCTTTCTTT. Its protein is CASSGDRAIYTEAFF.